These T cell receptor beta chains were read from a single sample in a study of cytomegalovirus exposure and HLA in healthy donors. Here immunoSEQ multiplex PCR was the method, and the copy in TCRdb shows in-frame clones only, minus some. The repertoire holds roughly 63,000 clones, more than 70% seen once, with about 23% in the top ten. Source material: PBMCs. Receptor source: a man in his forties or fifties in good health and CMV-seropositive. CDR3s include the opening cysteine and the closing phenylalanine or tryptophan. The D gene is left open where the match is weak. Not every row has a clone size; where given, it reads once, few, many or a size class.

V	J	size	D	CDR3	DNA
TRBV5-4	TRBJ1-1	-	-	CASSHWNTEAFF	TGTGCCAGCAGCCACTGGAACACTGAAGCTTTCTTT
TRBV6-4	TRBJ1-1	-	-	CASSDSGGNTEAFF	TGTGCCAGCAGTGACTCAGGAGGGAACACTGAAGCTTTCTTT
TRBV27	TRBJ1-1	-	-	CASSPKTGAHTEAFF	TGTGCCAGCAGTCCTAAGACAGGAGCCCACACTGAAGCTTTCTTT
TRBV6-5	TRBJ2-7	-	-	CASQRGRGSSYEQYF	TGTGCCAGCCAGAGGGGACGGGGGAGCTCCTACGAGCAGTACTTC
TRBV29-1	TRBJ2-1	-	-	CSVVGSSYNEQFF	TGCAGCGTTGTCGGGAGCTCCTACAATGAGCAGTTCTTC
TRBV9	TRBJ2-1	-	-	CASSVSGGNEQFF	TGTGCCAGCAGCGTATCCGGGGGCAATGAGCAGTTCTTC
TRBV2	TRBJ2-7	-	-	CASSPRDIPYEQYF	TGTGCCAGCAGTCCCCGGGACATTCCCTACGAGCAGTACTTC
TRBV27	TRBJ1-3	few	-	CASSLTGHQRNTIYF	TGTGCCAGCAGCCTGACAGGACACCAAAGAAACACCATATATTTT
TRBV29-1	TRBJ2-7	-	TRBD2	CSAGLAGAYEQYF	TGCAGCGCGGGACTAGCGGGGGCCTACGAGCAGTACTTC
TRBV9	TRBJ2-1	once	TRBD2	CASSRGTSDLDEQFF	TGTGCCAGCAGCCGAGGGACTAGCGATTTGGATGAGCAGTTCTTC
TRBV6-1	TRBJ1-2	few	-	CASSEWGVLGYTF	TGTGCCAGCAGCGAATGGGGGGTGTTGGGCTACACCTTC
TRBV28	TRBJ1-1	-	TRBD1	CASSLLTTGKNTEAFF	TGTGCCAGCAGTCTCCTGACGACAGGGAAGAACACTGAAGCTTTCTTT
TRBV18	TRBJ1-2	-	-	CASSPGTDYGYTF	TGTGCCAGCTCACCGGGTACAGACTATGGCTACACCTTC
TRBV18	TRBJ1-1	-	TRBD1	CASSGQGLGEAFF	TGTGCCAGCTCGGGACAGGGTTTAGGTGAAGCTTTCTTT
TRBV7-2	TRBJ2-3	-	-	CASSLVGDFNTDTQYF	TGTGCCAGCAGCTTAGTAGGGGACTTTAATACAGATACGCAGTATTTT
TRBV6-6	TRBJ1-1	-	-	CASSFERARTEAFF	TGTGCCAGCAGTTTCGAGCGGGCTCGCACTGAAGCTTTCTTT
TRBV5-1	TRBJ2-7	-	-	CASSLGPGVEQYF	TGCGCCAGCAGCTTGGGTCCAGGGGTCGAGCAGTACTTC
TRBV7-2	TRBJ2-5	-	TRBD2	CASSYSGSQETQYF	TGTGCCAGCAGCTATAGCGGGAGCCAAGAGACCCAGTACTTC
TRBV7-6	TRBJ2-3	-	-	CASSDPSGGATDTQYF	TGTGCCAGCAGCGACCCAAGTGGGGGGGCCACAGATACGCAGTATTTT
TRBV27	TRBJ2-7	-	TRBD2	CASKRTSGGTYEQYF	TGTGCCAGCAAACGGACTAGCGGGGGGACCTACGAGCAGTACTTC
TRBV6-5	TRBJ2-5	-	-	CASRRTKQETQYF	TGTGCCAGCAGGCGGACTAAACAAGAGACCCAGTACTTC
TRBV7-6	TRBJ2-5	-	TRBD1	CASSLSGQGASETQYF	TGTGCCAGCAGCTTAAGCGGGCAGGGGGCCTCAGAGACCCAGTACTTC
TRBV5-4	TRBJ1-5	-	-	CASSLGGGQDQPQHF	TGTGCCAGCAGCTTGGGGGGAGGGCAGGATCAGCCCCAGCATTTT
TRBV27	TRBJ1-1	-	-	CASSPRHSNTEAFF	TGTGCCAGCAGTCCCAGACATAGTAACACTGAAGCTTTCTTT
TRBV7-2	TRBJ2-5	-	-	CASSLAGGLETQYF	TGTGCCAGCAGCTTAGCGGGAGGTTTGGAGACCCAGTACTTC
TRBV28	TRBJ1-5	once	-	CASNIVGGMGNQPQHF	TGTGCCAGCAATATAGTAGGGGGAATGGGCAATCAGCCCCAGCATTTT
TRBV29-1	TRBJ1-2	-	-	CSVNSRSVYGYTF	TGCAGCGTTAACAGCCGCTCCGTCTATGGCTACACCTTC
TRBV5-1	TRBJ1-1	-	TRBD1	CASSSGTANTEAFF	TGCGCCAGCAGCTCAGGGACAGCGAACACTGAAGCTTTCTTT
TRBV7-2	TRBJ2-5	few	TRBD1	CASSLQGAQGETQYF	TGTGCCAGCAGCTTGCAGGGGGCGCAGGGGGAGACCCAGTACTTC
TRBV6-6	TRBJ2-1	-	TRBD1	CASIGRSGTAYNEQFF	TGTGCCAGCATTGGGAGATCTGGGACAGCTTACAATGAGCAGTTCTTC
TRBV4-2	TRBJ2-1	-	TRBD2	CASSQDLASGSYEQFF	TGTGCCAGCAGCCAAGATCTGGCTAGCGGGAGCTATGAGCAGTTCTTC
TRBV27	TRBJ1-5	-	TRBD1	CASSPWDRVVTQPQHF	TGTGCCAGCAGTCCATGGGACAGGGTTGTTACTCAGCCCCAGCATTTT
TRBV30	TRBJ1-1	-	-	CAWSVGLDTEAFF	TGTGCCTGGAGTGTCGGTCTTGACACTGAAGCTTTCTTT
TRBV9	TRBJ2-2	-	-	CASSVLAANTGELFF	TGTGCCAGCAGCGTCTTGGCGGCGAACACCGGGGAGCTGTTTTTT
TRBV7-9	TRBJ1-2	-	TRBD1	CASSLPTGQGSNYGYTF	TGTGCCAGCAGCCTACCCACTGGACAGGGAAGTAACTATGGCTACACCTTC
TRBV7-3	TRBJ1-1	-	TRBD1	CASSRDSNTEAFF	TGTGCCAGCAGCCGGGACAGCAACACTGAAGCTTTCTTT
TRBV7-8	TRBJ1-4	once	-	CASSLQGFHEKLFF	TGTGCCAGCAGCTTACAGGGGTTTCATGAAAAACTGTTTTTT
TRBV28	TRBJ1-5	few	-	CASSLAELNQPQHF	TGTGCCAGCAGTTTGGCGGAGCTCAATCAGCCCCAGCATTTT
TRBV19	TRBJ2-3	-	TRBD2	CASSIDFAGTRSTDTQYF	TGTGCCAGTAGTATAGATTTCGCCGGGACTAGAAGCACAGATACGCAGTATTTT
TRBV27	TRBJ1-2	-	TRBD1	CASRRDRGADGYTF	TGTGCCAGCAGAAGGGACAGGGGCGCGGATGGCTACACCTTC
TRBV7-9	TRBJ2-3	-	TRBD2	CASSFLAGGTDTQYF	TGTGCCAGCAGCTTTCTAGCGGGGGGGACAGATACGCAGTATTTT